Listed here is a single T cell receptor beta chain. This table comes from immunoSEQ multiplex PCR, and its TCRdb copy is limited to in-frame clones, with some not included. The ten most abundant clones cover about 2.2% of a sample with some 180,000 clones. These data belong to a study of control samples from healthy donors and cancer patients. V gave up 3 bases and J gave up 4 bases, with 19 bases separating them. Germline-derived CDR1 and CDR2 are LGHNT and FRNRAP. This CDR3 has 17 residues. V is TRBV12-5 and J is TRBJ1-5; D gene unclear. Sequenced material: blood. The receptor comes from a woman younger than 45 in good health. The CDR3 spells CASGLPNHYRSNQPQHF. In nucleotides, the CDR3 is TGTGCTAGTGGTTTACCAAATCACTACAGAAGTAATCAGCCCCAGCATTTT.